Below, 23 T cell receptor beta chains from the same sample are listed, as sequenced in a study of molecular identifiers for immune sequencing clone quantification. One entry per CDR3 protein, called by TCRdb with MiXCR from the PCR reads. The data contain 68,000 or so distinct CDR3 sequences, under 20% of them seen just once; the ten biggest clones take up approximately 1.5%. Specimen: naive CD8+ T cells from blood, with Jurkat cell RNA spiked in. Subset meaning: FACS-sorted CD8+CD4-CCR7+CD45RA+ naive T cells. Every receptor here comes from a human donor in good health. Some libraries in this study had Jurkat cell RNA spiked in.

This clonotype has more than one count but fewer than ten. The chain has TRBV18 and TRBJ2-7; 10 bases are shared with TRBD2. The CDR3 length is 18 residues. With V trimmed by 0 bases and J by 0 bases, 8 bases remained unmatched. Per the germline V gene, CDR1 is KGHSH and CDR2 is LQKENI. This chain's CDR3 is CASSPPWTSGASSYEQYF. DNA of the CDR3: TGTGCCAGCTCACCACCGTGGACTAGCGGTGCGAGCTCCTACGAGCAGTACTTC.

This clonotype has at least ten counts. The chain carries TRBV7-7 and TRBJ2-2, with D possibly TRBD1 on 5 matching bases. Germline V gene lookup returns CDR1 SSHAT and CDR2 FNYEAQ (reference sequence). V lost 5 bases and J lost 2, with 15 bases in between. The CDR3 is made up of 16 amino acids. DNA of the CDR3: TGTGCCAGCAGCCCGAATAGACAGCTTAACACCGGGGAGCTGTTTTTT. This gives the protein CASSPNRQLNTGELFF.

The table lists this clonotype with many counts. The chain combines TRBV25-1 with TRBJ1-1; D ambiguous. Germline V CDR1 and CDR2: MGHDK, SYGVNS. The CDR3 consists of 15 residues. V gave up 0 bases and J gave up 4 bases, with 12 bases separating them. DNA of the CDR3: TGTGCCAGCAGTGAATATGCGGGGTCGTCCACTGAAGCTTTCTTT. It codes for CASSEYAGSSTEAFF.

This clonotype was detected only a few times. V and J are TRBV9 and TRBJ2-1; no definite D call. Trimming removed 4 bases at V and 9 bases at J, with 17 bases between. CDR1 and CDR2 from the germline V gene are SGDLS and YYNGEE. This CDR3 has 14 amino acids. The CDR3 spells CASSIGKAPIEQFF. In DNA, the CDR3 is TGTGCCAGCAGCATAGGTAAGGCCCCCATTGAGCAGTTCTTC.

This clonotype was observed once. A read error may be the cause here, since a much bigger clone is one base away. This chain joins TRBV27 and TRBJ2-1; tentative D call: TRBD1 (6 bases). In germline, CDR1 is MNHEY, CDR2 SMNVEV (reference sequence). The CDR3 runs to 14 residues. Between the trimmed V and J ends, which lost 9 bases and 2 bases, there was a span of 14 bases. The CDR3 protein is CASCAAGAYNEQFF. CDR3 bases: TGTGCCAGTTGCGCGGCAGGGGCCTACAATGAGCAGTTCTTC.

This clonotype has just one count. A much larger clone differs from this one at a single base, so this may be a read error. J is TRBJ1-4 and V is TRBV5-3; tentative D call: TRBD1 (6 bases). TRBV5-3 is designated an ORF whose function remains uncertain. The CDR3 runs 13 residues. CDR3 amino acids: CTSSLGAREKLFF. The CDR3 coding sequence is TGTACCAGCAGCTTGGGGGCTCGGGAAAAACTGTTTTTT.

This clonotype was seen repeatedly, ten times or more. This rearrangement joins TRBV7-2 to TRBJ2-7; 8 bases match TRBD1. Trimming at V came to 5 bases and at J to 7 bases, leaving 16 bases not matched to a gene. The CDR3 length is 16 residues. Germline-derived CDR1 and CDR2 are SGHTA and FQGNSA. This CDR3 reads CASSQLPGGVVEEQYF. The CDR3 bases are TGTGCCAGCAGCCAACTCCCAGGGGGCGTGGTGGAAGAGCAGTACTTC.

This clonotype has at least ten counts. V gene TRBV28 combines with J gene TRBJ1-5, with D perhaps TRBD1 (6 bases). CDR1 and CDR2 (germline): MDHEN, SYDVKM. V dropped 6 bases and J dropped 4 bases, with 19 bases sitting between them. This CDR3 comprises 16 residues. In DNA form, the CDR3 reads TGTGCCAGCAGCTACCCCCCGACAGGCCTTAATCAGCCCCAGCATTTT. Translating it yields CASSYPPTGLNQPQHF. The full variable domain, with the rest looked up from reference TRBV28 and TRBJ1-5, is DVKVTQSSRYLVKRTGEKVFLECVQDMDHENMFWYRQDPGLGLRLIYFSYDVKMKEKGDIPEGYSVSREKKERFSLILESASTNQTSMYLCASSYPPTGLNQPQHFGDGTRLSIL.

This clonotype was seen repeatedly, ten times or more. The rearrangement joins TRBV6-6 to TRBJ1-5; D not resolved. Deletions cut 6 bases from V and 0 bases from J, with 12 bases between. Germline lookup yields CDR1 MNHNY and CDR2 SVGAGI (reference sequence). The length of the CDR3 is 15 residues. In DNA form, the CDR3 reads TGTGCCAGCAGGTCGGACGGTTATAGCAATCAGCCCCAGCATTTT. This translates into CASRSDGYSNQPQHF.

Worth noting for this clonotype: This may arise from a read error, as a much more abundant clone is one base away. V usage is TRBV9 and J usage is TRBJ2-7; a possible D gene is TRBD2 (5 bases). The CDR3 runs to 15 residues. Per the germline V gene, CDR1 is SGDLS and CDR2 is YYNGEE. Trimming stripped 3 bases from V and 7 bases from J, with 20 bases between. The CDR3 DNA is TGTGCCAGCAGCGCCCCAGGTTGTCCCGAGGGAGAGCAGTACTTC. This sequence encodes CASSAPGCPEGEQYF.

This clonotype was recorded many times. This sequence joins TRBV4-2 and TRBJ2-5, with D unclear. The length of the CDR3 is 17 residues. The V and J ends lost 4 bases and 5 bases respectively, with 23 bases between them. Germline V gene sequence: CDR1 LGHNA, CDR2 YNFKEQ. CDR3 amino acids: CASSPEPRANFGETQYF. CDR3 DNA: TGTGCCAGCAGCCCCGAGCCCCGGGCCAATTTTGGGGAGACCCAGTACTTC.

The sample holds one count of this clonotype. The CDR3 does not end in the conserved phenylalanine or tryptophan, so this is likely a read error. The CDR3 nucleotides are TGTGCCAGCAGCTTACCCCGGACAGAGCAGGGTGGCTACACCTCC. Its translation: CASSLPRTEQGGYTS. This chain uses TRBV11-2 with TRBJ1-2; D possibly corresponds to TRBD1 (6 bases). Germline CDR1 reads SGHAT; CDR2 reads FQNNGV. CDR3 size: 15 residues. The germline V and J ends were trimmed by 2 bases and 7 bases, with 17 bases remaining between them.

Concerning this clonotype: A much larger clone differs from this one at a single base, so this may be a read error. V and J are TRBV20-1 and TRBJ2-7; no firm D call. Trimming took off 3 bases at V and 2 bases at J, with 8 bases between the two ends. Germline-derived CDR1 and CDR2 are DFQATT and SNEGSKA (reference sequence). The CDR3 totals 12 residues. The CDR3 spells CSASGPPYEQYF. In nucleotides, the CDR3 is TGCAGTGCTAGTGGGCCCCCCTACGAGCAGTACTTC.

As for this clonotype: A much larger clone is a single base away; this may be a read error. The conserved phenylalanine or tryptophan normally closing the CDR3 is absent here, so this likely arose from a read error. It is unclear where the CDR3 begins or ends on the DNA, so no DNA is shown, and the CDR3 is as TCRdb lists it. This CDR3 reads CVSSHPPPGQRTL. The chain carries TRBV5-3 and TRBJ2-7; the table assigns TRBD1, which was not confirmed against the DNA. TRBV5-3 is known as an ORF, though its function is uncertain. The CDR3 length is 13 residues, termini included.

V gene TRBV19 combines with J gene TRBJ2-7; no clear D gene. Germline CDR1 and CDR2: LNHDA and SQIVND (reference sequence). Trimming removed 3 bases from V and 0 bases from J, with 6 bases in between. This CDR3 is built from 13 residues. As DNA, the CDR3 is TGTGCCAGTAGTATGGCAATCTCCTACGAGCAGTACTTC. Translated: CASSMAISYEQYF.

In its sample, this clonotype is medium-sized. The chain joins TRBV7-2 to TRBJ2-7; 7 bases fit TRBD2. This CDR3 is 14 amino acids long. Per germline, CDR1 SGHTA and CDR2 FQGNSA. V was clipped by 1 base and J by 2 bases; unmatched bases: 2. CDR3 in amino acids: CASSLGLAAYEQYF. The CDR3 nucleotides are TGTGCCAGCAGCTTAGGTCTAGCGGCCTACGAGCAGTACTTC.

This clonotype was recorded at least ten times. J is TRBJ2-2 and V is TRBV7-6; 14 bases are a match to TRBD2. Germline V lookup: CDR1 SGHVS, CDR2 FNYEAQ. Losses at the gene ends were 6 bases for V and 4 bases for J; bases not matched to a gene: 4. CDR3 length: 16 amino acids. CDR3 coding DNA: TGTGCCAGCAGGGGACTAGCGGGAGATATCACCGGGGAGCTGTTTTTT. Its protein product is CASRGLAGDITGELFF.

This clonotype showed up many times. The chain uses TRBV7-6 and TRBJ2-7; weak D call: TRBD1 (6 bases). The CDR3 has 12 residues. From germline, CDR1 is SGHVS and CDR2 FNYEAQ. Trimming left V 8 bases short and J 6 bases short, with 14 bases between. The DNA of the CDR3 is TGTGCCAGCGCCCGGAAAGGGGGCGAGCAGTACTTC. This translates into CASARKGGEQYF.

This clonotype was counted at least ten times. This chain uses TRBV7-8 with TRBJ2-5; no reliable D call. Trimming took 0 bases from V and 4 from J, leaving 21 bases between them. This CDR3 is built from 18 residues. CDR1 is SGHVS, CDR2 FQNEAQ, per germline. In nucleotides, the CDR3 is TGTGCCAGCAGCTTAGCTTTTCCGGGCACTCGGGTTCTAGAGACCCAGTACTTC. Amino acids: CASSLAFPGTRVLETQYF.

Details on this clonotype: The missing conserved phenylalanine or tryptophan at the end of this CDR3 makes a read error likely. CDR3 amino acids: CASSKTGRQVGRAFL. The CDR3 DNA reads as TGTGCCAGTAGTAAAACCGGGAGACAGGTGGGCCGAGCTTTCCTT. This chain links TRBV19 with TRBJ1-1; TRBD1 is a possible D gene (6 bases). Germline V gene lookup returns CDR1 LNHDA and CDR2 SQIVND (reference sequence). V was shortened by 4 bases and J by 10 bases, with 22 bases between the two germline ends. The CDR3 contains 15 residues.

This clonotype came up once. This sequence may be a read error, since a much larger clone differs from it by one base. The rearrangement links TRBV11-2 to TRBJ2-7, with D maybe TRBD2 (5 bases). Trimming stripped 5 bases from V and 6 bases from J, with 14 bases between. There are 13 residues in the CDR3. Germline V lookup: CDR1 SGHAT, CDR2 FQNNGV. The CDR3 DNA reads TGTGCCAGCAGCCCTTCCGGGAACTGCGAGCAGTACTTC. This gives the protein CASSPSGNCEQYF.

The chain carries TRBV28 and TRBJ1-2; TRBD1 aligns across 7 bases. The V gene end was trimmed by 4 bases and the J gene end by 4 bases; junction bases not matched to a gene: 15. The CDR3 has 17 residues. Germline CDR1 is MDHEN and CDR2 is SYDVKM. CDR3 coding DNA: TGTGCCAGCAGTTCCAACCCCAGACAGGGTTGGAGCTATGGCTACACCTTC. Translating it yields CASSSNPRQGWSYGYTF.

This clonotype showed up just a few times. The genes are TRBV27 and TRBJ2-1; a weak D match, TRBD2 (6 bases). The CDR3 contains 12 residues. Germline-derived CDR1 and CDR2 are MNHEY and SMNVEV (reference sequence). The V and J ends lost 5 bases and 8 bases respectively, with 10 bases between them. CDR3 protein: CASSLRRDEQFF. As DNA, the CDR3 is TGTGCCAGCAGTCTCAGGAGGGATGAGCAGTTCTTC.